A single TCR beta chain is shown here with its context. CDR3 length: 17 residues. The germline gives CDR1 SGDLS, CDR2 YYNGEE. V dropped 0 bases and J dropped 1; count of bases not matched to a gene: 7. Libraries were prepared by immunoSEQ multiplex PCR; TCRdb keeps only in-frame clonotypes and omits some of them. The sample includes approximately 11,000 clones, around 90% of them seen just once. These data are taken from a study of blood T cell repertoires in COVID-19. About the research overall: The cDNA or gDNA used as material had been derived from T cells, B-cell-depleted T cells, or PBMCs.

The sample was peripheral blood. This clonotype originated in a human donor in a cohort sampled during active COVID-19. V usage is TRBV9 and J usage is TRBJ2-3; 8 bases match TRBD2. In DNA form, the CDR3 reads TGTGCCAGCAGCGTAGACGTCGGGGGGGCTGGCACAGATACGCAGTATTTT. As protein: CASSVDVGGAGTDTQYF.